This record covers a single TCR beta chain. Its antigen is not known. This sample was taken from a study of T cell responses to AZD1222 COVID-19 vaccine. Study findings and constraints: Reportedly, close to half of spike-specific TCRs are directed against unmutated variant regions. Females made up more of the donors, who were largely white British, and clonal diversity may have come out too low. Repertoire sampling was restricted to post-peak T cell response timepoints.

Repertoires were generated with immunoSEQ multiplex PCR, while TCRdb's copy carries only in-frame clones and drops some. This sample has approximately 120,000 clones, with 90% to 95% found just once. The CDR3 covers 17 residues. J lost 4 bases, V lost 0 bases, and 9 bases had no gene match. Germline V gives CDR1 LNHNV, CDR2 YYDKDF (reference sequence). V gene TRBV15 combines with J gene TRBJ1-5, with 7 positions matching TRBD1. The receptor's source is an adult in good health. The input for sequencing was peripheral blood, taken on day 0 of AZD1222 vaccination. The CDR3 sequence: CATSRDRKGQQNQPQHF. The CDR3 nucleotides are TGTGCCACCAGCAGAGATCGTAAGGGACAGCAAAATCAGCCCCAGCATTTT.